Below, 14 T cell receptor beta chains from the same sample are listed, as sequenced in a study of T cell repertoires in cytomegalovirus infection. These receptors' targets are unknown. Each CDR3 protein is one row after TCRdb ran MiXCR on the reads. The sample includes 250,000 to 400,000 distinct CDR3 sequences, approximately 25% of them seen just once. Sequences were derived from cultured PBMCs, sampled from culture after CMV antigen stimulation. The origin of the receptors is a human donor in good health (CMV status not recorded). Some clones in this sample may be carry-over from other donors' samples.

This clonotype has a count of ten or more. The chain employs TRBV11-3 and TRBJ2-1; possible D gene TRBD2, 6 bases. This CDR3 has 15 amino acids. Germline CDR1 SGHNT, CDR2 YENEEA. V was cut by 5 bases and J by 0 bases, with 11 bases left in between. CDR3 bases: TGTGCCAGCAGCCGGACTACCAGCTCCTACAATGAGCAGTTCTTC. Protein product: CASSRTTSSYNEQFF.

The rearrangement uses TRBV7-3 and TRBJ2-1, with a possible D match to TRBD2 (5 bases). Germline assignment: CDR1 SGHTA and CDR2 FQGTGA. The length of the CDR3 is 16 residues. V was shortened by 0 bases and J by 6 bases, with 15 bases between the two germline ends. CDR3 sequence reads: CASSLTATTVGNEQFF. Here the CDR3 DNA reads TGTGCCAGCAGCTTAACCGCGACTACCGTGGGCAATGAGCAGTTCTTC.

This clonotype was seen many times. V and J are TRBV7-9 and TRBJ2-7; 8 nucleotides match TRBD1. Germline loops: CDR1 SEHNR, CDR2 FQNEAQ (reference sequence). The CDR3 consists of 15 residues. After removal of 1 base from V and 1 base from J, the junction contained 3 bases not matched to a gene. The chain's CDR3 is CASSLEGQASYEQYF. The CDR3 nucleotides are TGTGCCAGCAGCTTAGAGGGACAGGCATCCTACGAGCAGTACTTC.

This clonotype was observed many times. The chain joins TRBV7-6 to TRBJ2-5; possible D gene TRBD1, 5 bases. The V and J ends lost 8 bases and 2 bases respectively, with 18 bases between them. The CDR3 runs 15 residues. Germline CDR1 reads SGHVS; CDR2 reads FNYEAQ. Written as DNA, the CDR3 is TGTGCCAGCGTCAGGGATTTTTACCAACAAGAGACCCAGTACTTC. This codes for CASVRDFYQQETQYF.

The J gene is TRBJ1-5, the V gene TRBV7-9; D uncertain. Germline V gene sequence: CDR1 SEHNR, CDR2 FQNEAQ (reference sequence). The CDR3 covers 12 residues. V was shortened by 6 bases and J by 8 bases, with 11 bases between the two germline ends. The CDR3 region has the DNA TGTGCCAGCAGTCTCAGCGGAGAGCCCCAGCATTTT. Its protein is CASSLSGEPQHF.

This clonotype was seen repeatedly, ten times or more. The rearrangement joins TRBV7-2 to TRBJ2-1; no reliable D call. The germline V gene encodes CDR1 SGHTA and CDR2 FQGNSA. The CDR3 has 15 amino acids. V gave up 1 base and J gave up 1 base, with 8 bases separating them. In DNA form, the CDR3 reads TGTGCCAGCAGCTTAGGGAGACGGTCCTACAATGAGCAGTTCTTC. The encoded protein is CASSLGRRSYNEQFF. Combining the CDR3 with reference TRBV7-2 and TRBJ2-1 gives the whole variable domain GAGVSQSPSNKVTEKGKDVELRCDPISGHTALYWYRQSLGQGLEFLIYFQGNSAPDKSGLPSDRFSAERTGGSVSTLTIQRTQQEDSAVYLCASSLGRRSYNEQFFGPGTRLTVL.

This clonotype has more than one count but fewer than ten. This chain uses TRBV19 with TRBJ1-5; no clear D gene. Trimming took off 5 bases at V and 0 bases at J, with 14 bases between the two ends. Looked up from germline, CDR1 is LNHDA and CDR2 is SQIVND (reference sequence). The CDR3 sequence is 16 residues long. CDR3 sequence reads: CASSPRASYSNQPQHF. CDR3 nucleotide sequence: TGTGCCAGTAGTCCGAGGGCCAGCTATAGCAATCAGCCCCAGCATTTT.

This chain links TRBV11-1 with TRBJ2-1; D is uncertain. The ends were cut back, 1 base at V and 3 bases at J, with 22 bases in the middle. Germline loops: CDR1 SGHAT, CDR2 FQDESV (reference sequence). The CDR3 loop spans 19 amino acids. CDR3 residues: CASSLEVDFGRRVYNEQFF. In DNA, the CDR3 is TGTGCCAGCAGCTTAGAAGTGGATTTCGGCCGCAGAGTCTACAATGAGCAGTTCTTC.

In its sample, this clonotype was seen many times. This chain uses TRBV7-2 with TRBJ2-1; TRBD2 matches 7 bases. Germline-derived CDR1 and CDR2 are SGHTA and FQGNSA. Losses at the gene ends were 5 bases for V and 2 bases for J; bases not matched to a gene: 3. The CDR3 is 14 amino acids. Written as DNA, the CDR3 is TGTGCCAGCAGCCAAGCGGGGCCCTACAATGAGCAGTTCTTC. This codes for CASSQAGPYNEQFF.

There are a few counts of this clonotype. The chain has TRBV6-2 or TRBV6-3 and TRBJ1-5, with D uncertain. This CDR3 has 15 residues. V was shortened by 5 bases and J by 4 bases, with 15 bases between the two germline ends. CDR1 and CDR2 (germline): MNHEY, SVGEGT. The DNA of the CDR3 is TGTGCCAGCAGTGCCGAGGGCGGAGGTAATCAGCCCCAGCATTTT. Its translation: CASSAEGGGNQPQHF.

This clonotype was picked up many times. The chain couples TRBV7-9 to TRBJ2-5; D is unresolved. Germline CDR1 SEHNR, CDR2 FQNEAQ (reference sequence). V shed 6 bases and J shed 0 bases, with 11 bases lying between them. The CDR3 is 14 amino acids. CDR3 sequence reads: CASRSWRDQETQYF. As DNA, the CDR3 is TGTGCCAGCAGATCCTGGCGAGACCAAGAGACCCAGTACTTC.

The chain uses TRBV10-3 and TRBJ2-2; 9 bases align to TRBD2. The CDR3 runs 15 residues. The V segment lost 10 bases and the J segment 1 base; nucleotides outside the gene matches: 7. The germline gives CDR1 ENHRY, CDR2 SYGVKD. CDR3 nucleotide sequence: TGTGCCAGTACCGGGACTAGCTTGAACACCGGGGAGCTGTTTTTT. Amino acid sequence: CASTGTSLNTGELFF.

The chain combines TRBV5-4 with TRBJ2-3, with TRBD1 as a possible D gene (6 bases). The CDR3 has 16 amino acids. Germline V lookup: CDR1 SGHNT, CDR2 YYREEE (reference sequence). Trimming took off 0 bases at V and 3 bases at J, with 14 bases between the two ends. The CDR3 coding sequence is TGTGCCAGCAGCTTGGAAGCAGGGGTTGTTACAGATACGCAGTATTTT. Protein product: CASSLEAGVVTDTQYF. The complete variable domain, with remaining parts taken from reference TRBV5-4 and TRBJ2-3, reads ETGVTQSPTHLIKTRGQQVTLRCSSQSGHNTVSWYQQALGQGPQFIFQYYREEENGRGNFPPRFSGLQFPNYSSELNVNALELDDSALYLCASSLEAGVVTDTQYFGPGTRLTVL.

This clonotype was observed at least ten times. V gene TRBV7-3 combines with J gene TRBJ1-1, with a possible D match to TRBD1 (5 bases). V lost 2 bases to trimming and J lost 1 base, with 11 bases between them. Germline CDR1 is SGHTA and CDR2 is FQGTGA. The CDR3 loop spans 15 amino acids. CDR3 amino acids: CASSLFPGTNTEAFF. CDR3 in DNA: TGTGCCAGCAGCTTATTTCCAGGGACGAACACTGAAGCTTTCTTT.